The clone carrying this T cell receptor beta chain was detected ten times or more. This entry belongs to a study of early T cells in non-severe SARS-CoV-2 infection. Germline V lookup: CDR1 SGHVS, CDR2 FNYEAQ. The CDR3 consists of 17 residues. Trimming shortened V by 1 base and J by 4 bases, and 19 bases separated the two germline ends. TCRdb passed the 5' RACE reads through MiXCR, listing each CDR3 protein once. This sample has under 70,000 distinct CDR3 sequences, with around 5.6% found just once. The V and J genes are TRBV7-6 and TRBJ2-5; tentative D call: TRBD1 (5 bases). The sequence derives from an adult who was a healthcare worker with PCR-confirmed SARS-CoV-2 infection or an uninfected control (not recorded which). Sequenced input: whole blood. The DNA of the CDR3 is TGTGCCAGCAGCTTAGGGGCAAACATTAGGGGCCTAGAGACCCAGTACTTC. It yields the protein CASSLGANIRGLETQYF.